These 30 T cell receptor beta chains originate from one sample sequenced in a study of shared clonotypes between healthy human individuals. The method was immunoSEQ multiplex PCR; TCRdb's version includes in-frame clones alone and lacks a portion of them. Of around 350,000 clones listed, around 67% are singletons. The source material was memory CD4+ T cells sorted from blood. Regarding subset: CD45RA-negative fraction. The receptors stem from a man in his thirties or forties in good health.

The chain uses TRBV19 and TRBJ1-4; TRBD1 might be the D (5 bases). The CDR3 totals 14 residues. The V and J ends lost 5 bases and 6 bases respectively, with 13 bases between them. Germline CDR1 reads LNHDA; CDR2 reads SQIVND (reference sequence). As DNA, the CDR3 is TGTGCCAGTAGTGTGGGGGGACCCCATGAAAAACTGTTTTTT. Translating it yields CASSVGGPHEKLFF.

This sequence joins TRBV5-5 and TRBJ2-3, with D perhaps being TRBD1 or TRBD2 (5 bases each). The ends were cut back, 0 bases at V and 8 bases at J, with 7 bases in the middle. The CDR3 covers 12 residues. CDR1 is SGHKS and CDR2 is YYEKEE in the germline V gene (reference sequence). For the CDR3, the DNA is TGTGCCAGCAGCTTGGCCGGGGCTACGCAGTATTTT. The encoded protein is CASSLAGATQYF. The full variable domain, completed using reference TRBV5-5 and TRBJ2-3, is DAGVTQSPTHLIKTRGQQVTLRCSPISGHKSVSWYQQVLGQGPQFIFQYYEKEERGRGNFPDRFSARQFPNYSSELNVNALLLGDSALYLCASSLAGATQYFGPGTRLTVL.

In nucleotides, the CDR3 is TGTGCCTGGAGTCAAGGACTCCTCGCAGATACGCAGTATTTT. It codes for CAWSQGLLADTQYF. The chain is built from TRBV30 and TRBJ2-3, with D maybe TRBD2 (5 bases). Per germline, CDR1 GTSNPN and CDR2 SVGIG (reference sequence). The CDR3 has 14 residues. V lost 2 bases to trimming and J lost 4 bases, with 13 bases between them.

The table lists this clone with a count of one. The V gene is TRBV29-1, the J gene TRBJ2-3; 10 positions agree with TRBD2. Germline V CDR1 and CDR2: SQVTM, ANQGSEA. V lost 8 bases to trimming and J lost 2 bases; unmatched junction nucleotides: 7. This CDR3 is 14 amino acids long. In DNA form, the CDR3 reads TGCAGCTTTTGGACTAGCGGTCTCACAGATACGCAGTATTTT. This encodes CSFWTSGLTDTQYF.

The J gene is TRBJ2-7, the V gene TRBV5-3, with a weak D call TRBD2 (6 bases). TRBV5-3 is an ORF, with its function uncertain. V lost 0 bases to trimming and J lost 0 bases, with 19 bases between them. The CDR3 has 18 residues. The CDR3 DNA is TGTGCCAGAAGCTTGGCCACGAGGGCTAGCGATCACTCCTACGAGCAGTACTTC. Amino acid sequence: CARSLATRASDHSYEQYF.

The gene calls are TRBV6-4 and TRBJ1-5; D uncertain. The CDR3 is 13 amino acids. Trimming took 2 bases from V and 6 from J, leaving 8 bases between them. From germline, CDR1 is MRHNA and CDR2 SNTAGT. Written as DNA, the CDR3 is TGTGCCAGCAGTGACGCGGACGGTCAGCCCCAGCATTTT. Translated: CASSDADGQPQHF.

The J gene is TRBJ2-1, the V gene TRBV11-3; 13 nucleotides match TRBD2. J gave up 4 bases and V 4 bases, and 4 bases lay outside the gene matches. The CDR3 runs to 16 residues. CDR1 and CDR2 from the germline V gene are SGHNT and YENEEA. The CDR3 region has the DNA TGTGCCAGCAGCTCCCCGGGACTAGCGGGATACAATGAGCAGTTCTTC. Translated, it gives CASSSPGLAGYNEQFF.

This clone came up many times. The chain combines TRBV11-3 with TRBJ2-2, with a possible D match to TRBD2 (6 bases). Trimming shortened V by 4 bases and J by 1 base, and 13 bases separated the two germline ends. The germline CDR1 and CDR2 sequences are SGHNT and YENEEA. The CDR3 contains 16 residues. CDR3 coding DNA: TGTGCCAGCAGCTCCACTAGCTGGGAGAACACCGGGGAGCTGTTTTTT. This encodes CASSSTSWENTGELFF. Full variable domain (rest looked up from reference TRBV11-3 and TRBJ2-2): EAGVVQSPRYKIIEKKQPVAFWCNPISGHNTLYWYLQNLGQGPELLIRYENEEAVDDSQLPKDRFSAERLKGVDSTLKIQPAELGDSAVYLCASSSTSWENTGELFFGEGSRLTVL.

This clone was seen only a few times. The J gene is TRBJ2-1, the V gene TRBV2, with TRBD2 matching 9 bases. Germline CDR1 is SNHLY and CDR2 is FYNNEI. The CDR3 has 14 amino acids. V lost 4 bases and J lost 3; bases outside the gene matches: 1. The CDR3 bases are TGTGCCAGCAGTGTAGCGGGGGTCTACAATGAGCAGTTCTTC. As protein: CASSVAGVYNEQFF.

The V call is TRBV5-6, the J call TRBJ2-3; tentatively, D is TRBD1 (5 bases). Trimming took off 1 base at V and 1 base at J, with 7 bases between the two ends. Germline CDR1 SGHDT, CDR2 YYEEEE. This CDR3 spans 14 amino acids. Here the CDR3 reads CASSLPGRTDTQYF. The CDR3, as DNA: TGTGCCAGCAGCTTGCCAGGGCGCACAGATACGCAGTATTTT.

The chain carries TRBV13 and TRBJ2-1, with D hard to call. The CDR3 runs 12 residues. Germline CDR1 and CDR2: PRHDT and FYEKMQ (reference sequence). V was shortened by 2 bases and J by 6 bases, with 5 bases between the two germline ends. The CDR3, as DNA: TGTGCCAGCAGCTTATTTGTCAATGAGCAGTTCTTC. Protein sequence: CASSLFVNEQFF. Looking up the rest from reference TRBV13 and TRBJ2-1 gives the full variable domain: AAGVIQSPRHLIKEKRETATLKCYPIPRHDTVYWYQQGPGQDPQFLISFYEKMQSDKGSIPDRFSAQQFSDYHSELNMSSLELGDSALYFCASSLFVNEQFFGPGTRLTVL.

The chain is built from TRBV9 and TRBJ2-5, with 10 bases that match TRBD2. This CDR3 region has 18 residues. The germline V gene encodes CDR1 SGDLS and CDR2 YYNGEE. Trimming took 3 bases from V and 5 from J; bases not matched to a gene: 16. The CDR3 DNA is TGTGCCAGCAGCGGAGGCCGGGAGGGTAGCGGGAGGACTGAGACCCAGTACTTC. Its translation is CASSGGREGSGRTETQYF.

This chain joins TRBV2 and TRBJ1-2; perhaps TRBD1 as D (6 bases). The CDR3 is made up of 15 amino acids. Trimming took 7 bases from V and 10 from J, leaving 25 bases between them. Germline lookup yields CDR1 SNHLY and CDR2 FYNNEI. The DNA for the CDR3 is TGTGCCAGCAATCTGGAAGGGGGGGGGAACATTCCCTACACCTTC. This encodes CASNLEGGGNIPYTF.

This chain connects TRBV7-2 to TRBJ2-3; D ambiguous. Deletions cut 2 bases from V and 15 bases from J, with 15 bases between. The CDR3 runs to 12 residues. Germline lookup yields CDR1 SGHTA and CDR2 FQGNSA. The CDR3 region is CASSLSSGTSYF. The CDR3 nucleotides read TGTGCCAGCAGCTTAAGTTCAGGAACCTCCTATTTT.

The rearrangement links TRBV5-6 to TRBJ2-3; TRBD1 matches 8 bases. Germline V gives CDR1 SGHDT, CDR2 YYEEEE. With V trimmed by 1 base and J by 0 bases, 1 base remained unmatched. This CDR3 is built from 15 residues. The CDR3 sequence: CASSLWTGSTDTQYF. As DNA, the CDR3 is TGTGCCAGCAGCTTGTGGACAGGGAGCACAGATACGCAGTATTTT.

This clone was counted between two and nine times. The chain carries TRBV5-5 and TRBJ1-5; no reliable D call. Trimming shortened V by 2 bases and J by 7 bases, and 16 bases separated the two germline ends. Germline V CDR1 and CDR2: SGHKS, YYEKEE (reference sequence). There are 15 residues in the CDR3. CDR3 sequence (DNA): TGTGCCAGCAGCTTCAGCGGGCAGGTAAACCAGCCCCAGCATTTT. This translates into CASSFSGQVNQPQHF.

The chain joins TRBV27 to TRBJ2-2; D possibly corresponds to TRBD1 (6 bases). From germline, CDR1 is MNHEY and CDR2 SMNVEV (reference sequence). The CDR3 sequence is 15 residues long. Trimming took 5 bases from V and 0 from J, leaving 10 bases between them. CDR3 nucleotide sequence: TGTGCCAGCAGTGTACAGGGTACGAACACCGGGGAGCTGTTTTTT. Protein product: CASSVQGTNTGELFF.

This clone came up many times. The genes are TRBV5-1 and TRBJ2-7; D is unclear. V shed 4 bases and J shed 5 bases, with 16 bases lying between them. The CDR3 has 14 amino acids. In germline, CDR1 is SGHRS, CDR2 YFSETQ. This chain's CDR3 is CASSPSWLLDEQYF. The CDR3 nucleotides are TGCGCCAGCAGCCCATCTTGGCTTTTGGACGAGCAGTACTTC.

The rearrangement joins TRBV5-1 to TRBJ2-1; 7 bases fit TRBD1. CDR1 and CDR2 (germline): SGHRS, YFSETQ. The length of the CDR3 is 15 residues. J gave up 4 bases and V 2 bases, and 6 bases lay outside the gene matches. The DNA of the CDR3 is TGCGCCAGCAGCTTCCTACCGGGACAGTACAATGAGCAGTTCTTC. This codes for CASSFLPGQYNEQFF.

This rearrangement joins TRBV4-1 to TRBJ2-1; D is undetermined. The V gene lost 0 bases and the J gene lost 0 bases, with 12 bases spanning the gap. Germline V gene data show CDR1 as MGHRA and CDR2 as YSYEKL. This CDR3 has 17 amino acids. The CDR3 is CASSQEPGRTSYNEQFF. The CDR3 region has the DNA TGCGCCAGCAGCCAAGAACCTGGCCGGACCTCCTACAATGAGCAGTTCTTC.

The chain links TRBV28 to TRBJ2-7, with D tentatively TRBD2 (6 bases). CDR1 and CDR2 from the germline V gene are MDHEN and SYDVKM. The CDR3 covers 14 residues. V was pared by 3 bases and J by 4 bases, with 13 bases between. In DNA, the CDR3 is TGTGCCAGCAGTTTCTCCGGGACTTCTTACGAGCAGTACTTC. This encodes CASSFSGTSYEQYF.

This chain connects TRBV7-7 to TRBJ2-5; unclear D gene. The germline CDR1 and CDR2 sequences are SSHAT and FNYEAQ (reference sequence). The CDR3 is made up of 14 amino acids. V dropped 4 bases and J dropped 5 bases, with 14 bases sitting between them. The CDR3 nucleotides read TGTGCCAGCAGCTCCACTATTATAGGGGAGACCCAGTACTTC. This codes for CASSSTIIGETQYF.

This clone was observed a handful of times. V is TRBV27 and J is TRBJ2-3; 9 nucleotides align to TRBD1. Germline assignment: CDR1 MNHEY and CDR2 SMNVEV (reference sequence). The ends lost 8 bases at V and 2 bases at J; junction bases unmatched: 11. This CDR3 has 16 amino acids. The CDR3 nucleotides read TGTGCCAGCGTCGGGTTGAGGACAGGGGTCACAGATACGCAGTATTTT. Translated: CASVGLRTGVTDTQYF.

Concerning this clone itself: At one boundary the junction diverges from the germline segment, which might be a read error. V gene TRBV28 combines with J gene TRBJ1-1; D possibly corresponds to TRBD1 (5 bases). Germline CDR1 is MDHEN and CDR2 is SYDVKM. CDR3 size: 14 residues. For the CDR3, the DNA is TGTGCCAGCAGCCTGTCCCTACTGGGGGGAGAAGCTTCCTTT. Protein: CASSLSLLGGEASF.

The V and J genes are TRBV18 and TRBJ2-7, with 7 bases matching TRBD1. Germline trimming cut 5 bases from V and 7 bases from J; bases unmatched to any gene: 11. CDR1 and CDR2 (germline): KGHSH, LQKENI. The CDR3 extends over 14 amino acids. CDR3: CASSSPNRGGEQYF. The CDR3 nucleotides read TGTGCCAGCTCATCGCCTAACAGGGGTGGGGAGCAGTACTTC. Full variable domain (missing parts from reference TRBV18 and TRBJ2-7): NAGVMQNPRHLVRRRGQEARLRCSPMKGHSHVYWYRQLPEEGLKFMVYLQKENIIDESGMPKERFSAEFPKEGPSILRIQQVVRGDSAAYFCASSSPNRGGEQYFGPGTRLTVT.

CDR3 nucleotides: TGCGCCAGCAATTTGGCGGGGAGTGAGGATGAGCAGTTCTTC. The encoded protein is CASNLAGSEDEQFF. The chain carries TRBV5-1 and TRBJ2-1; tentative D call: TRBD2 (6 bases). The CDR3 is 14 residues long. The germline CDR1 and CDR2 sequences are SGHRS and YFSETQ. The V and J ends lost 6 bases and 8 bases respectively, with 18 bases between them.

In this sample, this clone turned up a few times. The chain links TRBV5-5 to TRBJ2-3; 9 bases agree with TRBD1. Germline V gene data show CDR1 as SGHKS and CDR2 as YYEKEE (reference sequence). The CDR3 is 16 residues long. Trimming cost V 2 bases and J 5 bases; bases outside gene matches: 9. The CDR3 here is CASSFLRQGVGDTQYF. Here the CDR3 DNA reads TGTGCCAGCAGCTTCCTTCGACAGGGGGTAGGAGATACGCAGTATTTT.

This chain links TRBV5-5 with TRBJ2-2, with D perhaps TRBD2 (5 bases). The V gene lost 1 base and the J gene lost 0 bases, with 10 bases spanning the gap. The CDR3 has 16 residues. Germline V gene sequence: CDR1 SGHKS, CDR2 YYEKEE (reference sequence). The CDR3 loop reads CASSLLANSNTGELFF. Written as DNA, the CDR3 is TGTGCCAGCAGCTTGCTAGCTAATTCGAACACCGGGGAGCTGTTTTTT.

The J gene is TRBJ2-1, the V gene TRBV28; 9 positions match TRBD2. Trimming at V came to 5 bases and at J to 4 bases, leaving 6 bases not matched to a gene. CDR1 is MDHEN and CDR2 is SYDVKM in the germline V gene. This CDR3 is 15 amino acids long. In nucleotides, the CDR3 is TGTGCCAGCAGTGACGGGACTAGCAGGTACAATGAGCAGTTCTTC. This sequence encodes CASSDGTSRYNEQFF.

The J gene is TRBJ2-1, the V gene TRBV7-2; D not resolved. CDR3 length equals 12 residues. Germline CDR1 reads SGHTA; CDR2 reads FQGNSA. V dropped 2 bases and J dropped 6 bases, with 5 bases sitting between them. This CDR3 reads CASSLYRNEQFF. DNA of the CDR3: TGTGCCAGCAGCTTATACCGCAATGAGCAGTTCTTC.